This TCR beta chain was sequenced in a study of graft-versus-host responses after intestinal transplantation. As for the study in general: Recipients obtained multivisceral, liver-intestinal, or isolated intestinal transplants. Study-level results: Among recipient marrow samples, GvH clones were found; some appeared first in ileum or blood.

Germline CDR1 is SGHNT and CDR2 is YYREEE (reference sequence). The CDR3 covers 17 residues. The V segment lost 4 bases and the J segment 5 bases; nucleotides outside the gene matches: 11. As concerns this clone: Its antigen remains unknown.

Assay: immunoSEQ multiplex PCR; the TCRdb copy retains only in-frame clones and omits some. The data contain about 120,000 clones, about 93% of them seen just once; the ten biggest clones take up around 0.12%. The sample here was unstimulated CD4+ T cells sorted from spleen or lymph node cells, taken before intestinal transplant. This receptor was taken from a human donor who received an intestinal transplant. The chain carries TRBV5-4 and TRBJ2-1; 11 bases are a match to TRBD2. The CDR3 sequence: CASSPGSLAGGNNEQFF. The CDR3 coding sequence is TGTGCCAGCAGCCCGGGGAGCCTAGCGGGAGGCAACAATGAGCAGTTCTTC.